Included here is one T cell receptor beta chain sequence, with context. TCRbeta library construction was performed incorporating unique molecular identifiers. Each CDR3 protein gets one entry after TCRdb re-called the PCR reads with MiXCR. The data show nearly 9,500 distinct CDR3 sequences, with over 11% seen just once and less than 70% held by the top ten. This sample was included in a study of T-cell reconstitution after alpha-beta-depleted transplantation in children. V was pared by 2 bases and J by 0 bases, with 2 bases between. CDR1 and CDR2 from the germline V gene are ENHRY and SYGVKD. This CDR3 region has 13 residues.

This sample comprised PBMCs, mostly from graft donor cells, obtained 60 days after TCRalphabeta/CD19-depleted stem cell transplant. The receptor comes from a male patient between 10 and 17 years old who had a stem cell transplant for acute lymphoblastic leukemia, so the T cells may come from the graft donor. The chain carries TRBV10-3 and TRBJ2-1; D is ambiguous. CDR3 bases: TGTGCCATCAGTGAGGGCTCCTACAATGAGCAGTTCTTC. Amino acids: CAISEGSYNEQFF.